In this sample, the clone carrying this T cell receptor beta chain turned up a few times. Antigen specificity is unknown. The entry originates in a study of T-cell memory formation after mild COVID-19. Study findings and constraints: A second wave expanding day 15 to 37 was CD4+-biased; contracting clones were balanced.

Using its own MiXCR run on the 5' RACE reads, TCRdb lists one record per CDR3 protein. The sample lists roughly 480,000 distinct CDR3 sequences, roughly 23% occurring once. V shed 6 bases and J shed 9 bases, with 21 bases lying between them. The CDR3 contains 15 residues. Germline V gene lookup returns CDR1 SNHLY and CDR2 FYNNEI. Sequencing was carried out using PBMCs or a T cell subset sorted from them (not recorded which). The clonotype comes from an adult woman who had mild COVID-19 (a few samples of this study predate the infection). Cell type and time point are not known. The chain is built from TRBV2 and TRBJ2-1; a possible D gene is TRBD2 (5 bases). CDR3 loop: CASRLGDLPSGEQFF. The CDR3 DNA follows: TGTGCCAGCAGGCTTGGTGACCTCCCGAGCGGTGAGCAGTTCTTC. Variable domain in full (rest from reference TRBV2 and TRBJ2-1): EPEVTQTPSHQVTQMGQEVILRCVPISNHLYFYWYRQILGQKVEFLVSFYNNEISEKSEIFDDQFSVERPDGSNFTLKIRSTKLEDSAMYFCASRLGDLPSGEQFFGPGTRLTVL.